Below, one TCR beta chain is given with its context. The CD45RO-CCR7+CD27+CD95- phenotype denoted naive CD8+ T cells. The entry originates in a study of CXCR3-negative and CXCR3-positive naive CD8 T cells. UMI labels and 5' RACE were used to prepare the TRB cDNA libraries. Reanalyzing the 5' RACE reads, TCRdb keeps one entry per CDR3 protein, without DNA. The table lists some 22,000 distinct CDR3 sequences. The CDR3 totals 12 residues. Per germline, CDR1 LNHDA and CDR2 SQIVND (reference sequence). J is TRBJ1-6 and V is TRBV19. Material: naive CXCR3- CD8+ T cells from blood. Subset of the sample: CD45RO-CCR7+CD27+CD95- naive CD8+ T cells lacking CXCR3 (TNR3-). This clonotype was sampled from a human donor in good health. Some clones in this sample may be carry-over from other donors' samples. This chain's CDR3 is CASSNGESPLHF.